A selection of T cell receptor beta chains follows, all from one sample in a study of blood T cell repertoires in COVID-19. Some clones are missing from TCRdb's copy, which holds only in-frame ones; the method was immunoSEQ multiplex PCR. The sample includes some 55,000 clones, about 87% of them seen just once. Sequenced material: peripheral blood. The source of these receptors is a man aged 60-69 years with acute or convalescent COVID-19. The CDR3 runs from the conserved cysteine through the conserved F or W. A D gene is named only where the DNA matches it firmly. The size entry is marked missing in some rows and otherwise reads once, few, many or a size class.

>-|TRBD1|TRBV19|TRBJ2-1
CASSNFRGQGSNEQFF
TGTGCCAGTAGTAATTTTAGGGGACAGGGTAGCAATGAGCAGTTCTTC
>-|-|TRBV2|TRBJ2-6
CASSLSGANVLTF
TGTGCCAGCAGTTTATCTGGGGCCAACGTCCTGACTTTC
>-|TRBD2|TRBV10-3|TRBJ2-3
CAISAGLAVGTDTQYF
TGTGCCATCAGTGCTGGACTAGCGGTGGGCACAGATACGCAGTATTTT
>-|-|TRBV10-3|TRBJ2-3
CAISSGTPSTDTQYF
TGTGCCATCAGCTCCGGGACACCTAGCACAGATACGCAGTATTTT
>-|-|TRBV2|TRBJ1-6
CASSVLESWKYNSPLHF
TGTGCCAGCAGTGTCTTGGAGTCGTGGAAATATAATTCACCCCTCCACTTT
>-|-|TRBV12-3/TRBV12-4|TRBJ1-1
CASWNGGGDEAFF
TGTGCCAGCTGGAATGGAGGAGGGGACGAAGCTTTCTTT
>-|-|TRBV4-3|TRBJ1-6
CASSQETEASPLHF
TGCGCCAGCAGCCAGGAAACGGAGGCATCACCCCTCCACTTT
>-|TRBD1|TRBV19|TRBJ1-2
CASRRDRANYGYTF
TGTGCCAGTAGACGGGACAGAGCTAACTATGGCTACACCTTC
>-|TRBD1|TRBV19|TRBJ1-1
CASTSNRGQGATEAFF
TGTGCCAGTACCTCTAACCGGGGACAGGGGGCCACTGAAGCTTTCTTT
>-|-|TRBV5-4|TRBJ1-1
CASTLGGPDTEAFF
TGTGCCAGCACCCTGGGGGGGCCGGACACTGAAGCTTTCTTT
>-|-|TRBV30|TRBJ1-3
CAWSPPVSGNTIYF
TGTGCCTGGAGCCCCCCCGTCTCTGGAAACACCATATATTTT
>-|-|TRBV30|TRBJ1-1
CAWTQGTEAFF
TGTGCCTGGACTCAGGGGACTGAAGCTTTCTTT
>-|-|TRBV3-1/TRBV3-2|TRBJ1-2
CASSQPTGPFYGYTF
TGTGCCAGCAGCCAACCTACAGGCCCTTTTTATGGCTACACCTTC
>once|TRBD2|TRBV5-1|TRBJ2-3
CASSALGLAGTDTQYF
TGCGCCAGCAGCGCCCTTGGACTAGCGGGGACAGATACGCAGTATTTT
>-|-|TRBV5-4|TRBJ1-6
CASSLGTSGSYNSPLHF
TGTGCCAGCAGCTTGGGGACAAGTGGTTCCTATAATTCACCCCTCCACTTT
>-|-|TRBV4-2|TRBJ2-3
CASSQDSDRTDTQYF
TGTGCCAGCAGCCAGGACAGCGATAGGACAGATACGCAGTATTTT
>-|-|TRBV6-5|TRBJ2-4
CASRLGNIQYF
TGTGCCAGCAGGCTAGGTAACATTCAGTACTTC
>few|TRBD1|TRBV5-5|TRBJ1-3
CASSLVLQGVDSGNTIYF
TGTGCCAGCAGCTTGGTCCTACAGGGGGTAGACTCTGGAAACACCATATATTTT
>-|TRBD1|TRBV14|TRBJ1-3
CASSQGTGLNTIYF
TGTGCCAGCAGCCAGGGGACAGGGTTAAACACCATATATTTT
>-|-|TRBV18|TRBJ2-3
CASSPPFGGQTDTQYF
TGTGCCAGCTCACCACCGTTCGGGGGGCAAACAGATACGCAGTATTTT
>-|TRBD1|TRBV18|TRBJ2-3
CASSPLPTPDRETDTQYF
TGTGCCAGCTCACCATTACCCACTCCGGACAGGGAGACAGATACGCAGTATTTT
>-|-|TRBV19|TRBJ1-2
CASSTPNSPAHYGYTF
TGTGCCAGTAGTACCCCCAACAGTCCTGCCCACTATGGCTACACCTTC
>-|TRBD1|TRBV18|TRBJ1-6
CASSNRDRDYSPLHF
TGTGCCAGCTCTAACCGGGACAGGGACTATTCACCCCTCCACTTT
>few|TRBD2|TRBV2|TRBJ2-7
CASKGLAVLDEQYF
TGTGCCAGCAAGGGGCTAGCGGTCCTTGACGAGCAGTACTTC
>-|-|TRBV12-3/TRBV12-4|TRBJ2-4
CASSFLAKNIQYF
TGTGCCAGCAGTTTCTTAGCCAAAAACATTCAGTACTTC
>-|-|TRBV5-6|TRBJ1-6
CASSLERMDSPLHF
TGTGCCAGCAGCTTGGAGCGAATGGATTCACCCCTCCACTTT
>-|TRBD1|TRBV18|TRBJ2-6
CASSPTGSGANVLTF
TGTGCCAGCTCACCGACAGGGTCTGGGGCCAACGTCCTGACTTTC
>-|TRBD1|TRBV5-6|TRBJ2-6
CASSLIQGARISGANVLTF
TGTGCCAGCAGCTTGATACAGGGGGCCCGAATCTCTGGGGCCAACGTCCTGACTTTC
>-|TRBD1|TRBV6-5|TRBJ1-6
CASSTGDISPLHF
TGTGCCAGCAGCACAGGGGATATTTCACCCCTCCACTTT
>-|-|TRBV27|TRBJ1-6
CASSLQGYNSPLHF
TGTGCCAGCAGTTTACAGGGTTATAATTCACCCCTCCACTTT
>-|TRBD1|TRBV6-5|TRBJ2-7
CASSYKGQGNEQYF
TGTGCCAGCAGTTACAAGGGACAGGGGAACGAGCAGTACTTC
>-|TRBD1|TRBV7-2|TRBJ2-5
CASSRQGVGETQYF
TGTGCCAGCAGCCGGCAGGGGGTCGGAGAGACCCAGTACTTC
>-|TRBD1|TRBV5-6|TRBJ1-2
CASSSKDRGGGYTF
TGTGCCAGCAGCTCTAAGGACAGGGGGGGTGGCTACACCTTC
>-|TRBD1|TRBV11-2|TRBJ1-6
CASSQGQGGSPLHF
TGTGCCAGCAGCCAAGGACAGGGAGGTTCACCCCTCCACTTT
>-|TRBD1|TRBV19|TRBJ1-3
CATSQGFPGNTIYF
TGTGCCACCTCACAGGGGTTCCCTGGAAACACCATATATTTT
>-|-|TRBV3-1/TRBV3-2|TRBJ1-6
CASSQSGRGLHF
TGTGCCAGCAGCCAATCTGGGCGGGGGCTCCACTTT
>-|-|TRBV13|TRBJ1-1
CASSQNTEAFF
TGTGCCAGCAGTCAGAACACTGAAGCTTTCTTT
>-|TRBD1|TRBV7-8|TRBJ1-5
CASSSRGPINQPQHF
TGTGCCAGCAGCTCCAGGGGGCCAATCAATCAGCCCCAGCATTTT
>-|-|TRBV2|TRBJ1-2
CAIQRKGDYGYTF
TGTGCCATCCAAAGGAAGGGGGACTATGGCTACACCTTC
>-|-|TRBV19|TRBJ1-3
CASRSPGQFGNTIYF
TGTGCCAGTCGCTCTCCAGGACAGTTCGGAAACACCATATATTTT
>-|TRBD1|TRBV19|TRBJ2-1
CASSRGAGTGDRNEQFF
TGTGCCAGTAGTCGAGGAGCCGGGACAGGGGATCGCAATGAGCAGTTCTTC
>-|TRBD2|TRBV4-1|TRBJ2-5
CASSASGTREETQYF
TGCGCCAGCAGCGCATCCGGGACTAGAGAAGAGACCCAGTACTTC
>-|-|TRBV5-3|TRBJ1-2
CARSLFGDKSYGYTF
TGTGCCAGAAGCTTGTTTGGGGACAAGAGCTATGGCTACACCTTC
>-|-|TRBV15|TRBJ1-3
CATSRDPGGSGNTIYF
TGTGCCACCAGCAGAGATCCGGGGGGCTCGGGAAACACCATATATTTT
>few|TRBD1|TRBV30|TRBJ1-2
CAGTSRGPGYTF
TGTGCCGGGACCTCAAGGGGGCCCGGCTACACCTTC
>-|TRBD1|TRBV15|TRBJ1-6
CATSRDRTGGVDSPLHF
TGTGCCACCAGCAGAGATCGAACAGGGGGCGTCGATTCACCCCTCCACTTT
>-|TRBD1|TRBV30|TRBJ2-7
CAWSVLVLDRGPPYEQYF
TGTGCCTGGAGTGTACTAGTATTGGACAGGGGGCCTCCCTACGAGCAGTACTTC
>-|-|TRBV30|TRBJ2-2
CAWKQGGTGELFF
TGTGCCTGGAAGCAGGGGGGCACCGGGGAGCTGTTTTTT
>-|-|TRBV6-2/TRBV6-3|TRBJ1-5
CASSSGVIQPQHF
TGTGCCAGCAGTTCAGGGGTAATTCAGCCCCAGCATTTT
>-|-|TRBV12-5|TRBJ1-2
CASSYPGGYGYTF
TGTGCTAGTTCTTACCCCGGGGGCTATGGCTACACCTTC
>once|-|TRBV28|TRBJ1-5
CASTGGPNSNQPQHF
TGTGCCAGCACGGGGGGGCCTAATAGCAATCAGCCCCAGCATTTT
>-|-|TRBV30|TRBJ1-5
CAWSRGKNPQHF
TGTGCCTGGTCCAGAGGGAAAAATCCCCAGCATTTT
>-|-|TRBV2|TRBJ1-2
CASRAGGGYTF
TGTGCCTCCAGGGCCGGAGGGGGCTACACCTTC